This is a list of T cell receptor beta chains from one sample in a study of blood T cell repertoires in COVID-19. Data came from immunoSEQ multiplex PCR; TCRdb stores just in-frame clones and leaves some out. The table has around 310,000 clones, about 88% seen once. The material sequenced was peripheral blood. The source is a woman aged 60-75 years with acute or convalescent COVID-19. Each CDR3 is given with its conserved first and last residue. D genes are given only for firm matches.

d_call	v_call	j_call	cdr3_aa
TRBD1	TRBV7-9	TRBJ1-1	CASSLKGGGTEAFF
.	TRBV6-1	TRBJ2-7	CASSEVYLYEQYF
.	TRBV2	TRBJ2-7	CASRDTTYEQYF
.	TRBV6-6	TRBJ2-7	CASHYLPLPSSYEQYF
TRBD2	TRBV7-8	TRBJ2-5	CASSLATPTIAGGARETQYF
TRBD1	TRBV4-3	TRBJ2-7	CASSTRQGFYEQYF
.	TRBV25-1	TRBJ2-3	CASSDIYRDEKDTQYF
TRBD2	TRBV20-1	TRBJ2-1	CSASPGLAENEQFF
.	TRBV5-4	TRBJ2-2	CASSLGGYGGPGELFF
.	TRBV7-9	TRBJ1-2	CASSSDGLYGYTF
.	TRBV10-1	TRBJ1-6	CASRSKKGVRYNSPLHF
TRBD1	TRBV7-8	TRBJ2-1	CASSPGDRAYNEQFF
.	TRBV6-2/TRBV6-3	TRBJ1-6	CASSLDRSSYNSPLHF
TRBD2	TRBV2	TRBJ2-7	CASSDDLGLAGVKQYF
.	TRBV6-5	TRBJ1-3	CASRLRGDGNTIYF
.	TRBV28	TRBJ2-7	CASSFKLEQYF
TRBD1	TRBV6-4	TRBJ1-4	CASQLFPPTTGLEEKLFF
TRBD1	TRBV7-9	TRBJ1-2	CASAPWDRDGYGYTF
.	TRBV7-2	TRBJ2-2	CASTQGTRVGTNTGELFF
TRBD1	TRBV19	TRBJ1-5	CASSIRTGVNQPQHF
.	TRBV2	TRBJ1-2	CASASGSANYGYTF
.	TRBV7-2	TRBJ1-3	CASSLSRAVRDGNTIYF
TRBD2	TRBV19	TRBJ2-4	CASTDAGGNIQYF
TRBD1	TRBV7-9	TRBJ1-1	CASSHGTGGTLGAEAFF
.	TRBV5-1	TRBJ1-5	CASRQETGSNQPQHF
.	TRBV27	TRBJ1-2	CASKPPAGQGYTF
TRBD2	TRBV5-1	TRBJ2-7	CASSSIAGARQTYEQYF
.	TRBV6-5	TRBJ1-4	CASRRYRASNEKLFF
TRBD2	TRBV3-1/TRBV3-2	TRBJ2-7	CASRGAGGGEQYF
.	TRBV19	TRBJ2-6	CASSIQGAGANVLTF
.	TRBV2	TRBJ1-1	CASSEALGSNTEAFF
.	TRBV7-2	TRBJ2-7	CASSLRPSGHPYEQYF
TRBD1	TRBV4-1	TRBJ1-1	CASSQLGTVEAFF
TRBD1	TRBV9	TRBJ1-6	CASSTGTGNSPLHF
TRBD1	TRBV4-2	TRBJ1-3	CASSQGQGSGNTIYF
.	TRBV5-1	TRBJ2-7	CASSLAPTTPSYEQYF
TRBD1	TRBV28	TRBJ1-3	CASAPGQGYTIYF
.	TRBV7-9	TRBJ1-1	CASRLLGRATEAFF
.	TRBV4-1	TRBJ1-5	CASSHLGRGGHQPQHF
.	TRBV7-2	TRBJ1-6	CASLEGNSPLHF
.	TRBV7-2	TRBJ2-1	CASSFLAGNSYNEQFF
TRBD2	TRBV28	TRBJ2-7	CASSFGLVLLTYEQYF
TRBD1	TRBV5-8	TRBJ1-1	CASSPYTGANTEAFF
.	TRBV18	TRBJ2-1	CASSTTSTGEQFF
.	TRBV7-2	TRBJ1-4	CASSYGRREKLFF
.	TRBV19	TRBJ1-1	CASSIQGQRNTEAFF
TRBD2	TRBV14	TRBJ2-3	CASSPGLAGTDTQYF
.	TRBV27	TRBJ2-2	CASSLFVGLNTGELFF
TRBD1	TRBV2	TRBJ1-6	CASSELGQGKSPLHF
TRBD2	TRBV6-2/TRBV6-3	TRBJ2-1	CASRYGRPYEQFF